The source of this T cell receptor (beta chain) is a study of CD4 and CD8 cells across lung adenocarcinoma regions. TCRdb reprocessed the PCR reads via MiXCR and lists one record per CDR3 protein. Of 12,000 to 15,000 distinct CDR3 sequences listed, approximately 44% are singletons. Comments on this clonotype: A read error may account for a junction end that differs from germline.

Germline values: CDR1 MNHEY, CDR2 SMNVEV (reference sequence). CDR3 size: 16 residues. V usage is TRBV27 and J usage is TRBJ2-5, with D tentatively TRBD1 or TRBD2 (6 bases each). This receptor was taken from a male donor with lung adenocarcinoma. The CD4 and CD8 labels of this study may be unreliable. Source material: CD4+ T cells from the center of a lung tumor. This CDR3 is CASRATGGRVQETQYF. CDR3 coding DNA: TGTGCCAGCAGGGCGACTGGGGGGCGAGTCCAAGAGACCCAGTATTTC.